This T cell receptor (beta chain) emerged from a study of Graves' ophthalmopathy and Graves' hyperthyroidism. This clonotype was seen only once. The authors amplified TCR beta CDR3 regions from RNA transcripts. The authors performed first-round RT-PCR with HTBI primers and then a second-round multiplex PCR. Using its own MiXCR run on the multiplex PCR reads, TCRdb lists one record per CDR3 protein. The data show 900,000 to 1,200,000 distinct CDR3 sequences, less than 45% seen once. Uncontrolled infections, pregnancy, lactation or other autoimmune diseases led to patient exclusion. Deletions cut 4 bases from V and 0 bases from J, with 14 bases between. The CDR3 contains 15 residues. Germline CDR1 reads SGHRS; CDR2 reads YFSETQ.

The chain combines TRBV5-1 with TRBJ2-7, with D possibly being TRBD2 (6 bases). The origin of this receptor is an adult man with Graves' hyperthyroidism. Specimen: peripheral blood or thyroid tissue (not recorded which). For the CDR3, the DNA is TGCGCCAGCAGCCCCGGGGGACCCCCCTCCTACGAGCAGTACTTC. It specifies CASSPGGPPSYEQYF.